This T cell receptor (beta chain) was obtained from a study of Graves' ophthalmopathy and Graves' hyperthyroidism (dated by TCRdb to the late 2010s). Study-level background: Peripheral blood was collected at initial diagnosis, prior to any treatment. To explore V-J signatures that separate ophthalmopathy from hyperthyroidism, a discovery set of approximately 100 patients was enrolled, consisting of about 41 with ophthalmopathy and fewer than 60 with stable hyperthyroidism. Following sampling, methimazole starting at 30 mg daily was administered to hyperthyroidism patients, and high-dose intravenous methylprednisolone was administered to ophthalmopathy patients. In total, 120 to 150 blood samples were TCR-sequenced: 40 to 45 ophthalmopathy, 75 hyperthyroidism and roughly 17 hyperthyroidism-to-ophthalmopathy patients. T-cell repertoires of thyroid tissue and blood were compared in a handful of hyperthyroidism patients. The study used signatures of the TCR beta repertoire to tell Graves' ophthalmopathy apart from Graves' hyperthyroidism and to predict which patients would progress to ophthalmopathy. An independent validation cohort comprised fewer than 20 hyperthyroidism patients and 15 to 17 patients who later progressed from hyperthyroidism to ophthalmopathy.

From its cysteine to its phenylalanine, the CDR3 spans 14 amino acids. The read is trimmed to its CDR3 DNA, 42 bases read in frame from base 1. Germline trimming: 5 bases from V, 12 bases from J; junction bases outside gene matches: 8. CDR1 and CDR2, per the germline V gene (reference sequence), are LNHDA and SQIVND. Overall study outcomes, separate from this receptor: Most expanded thyroid clonotypes with frequency above 0.001 were also detected in blood, suggesting blood repertoires may reflect the thyroid immune response. In validation, the model predicted ophthalmopathy progression with about 71% sensitivity and approximately 75% specificity; fewer than 15 predicted patients were CT-confirmed with GO in a median of approximately six months. Ophthalmopathy was separated from stable hyperthyroidism by the 13-signature model with 85% to 90% sensitivity and roughly 82% specificity in cross-validation and with 80%/75% in the test set. No statistical method was used to set the sample size in advance, and the investigators knew which group each participant was assigned to.

The ophthalmopathy patients had moderately to severely active disease, with a Clinical Activity Score of 3 or higher, a NOSPECS grade of 4 or higher, and a disease duration of less than 3 months. Patients with other autoimmune diseases, uncontrolled infections, pregnancy or lactation were excluded from the study. Clinical symptoms, serum thyroxine, TRAb, thyroid ultrasound and orbital computed tomography formed the basis of the diagnosis. Using Ficoll-Paque density gradient centrifugation, PBMCs were isolated from 8.5 to 10 ml of fresh peripheral blood. Trizol reagent was used to extract the total RNA, and its quality was then checked on an Agilent 2100 Bioanalyzer. TCR beta CDR3 regions were amplified from RNA transcripts for repertoire sequencing. The first round was an RT-PCR using HTBI primers with the Qiagen OneStep RT-PCR kit, and this first round was followed by a second-round multiplex PCR, then size selection and purification. The libraries underwent paired-end sequencing with 100 bp reads on an Illumina HiSeq2000. The paper's data handling went like this. Reads were processed with SOAPnuke, discarding reads with adapters, uncalled bases, mean Phred below 15, or no exact constant-primer or identifier match. High-quality paired reads were merged with COPE v1.2.5. Each unique nucleotide sequence was defined as a clonotype, and clonotypes were aligned to IMGT TRB V, D and J references with MiTCR v1.1. Analysis was restricted to V-J combinations with a frequency above 0.0001, which covered about 99% of repertoires. For each V-J combination, a TCR clonal expansion and chaos score was defined as F50 clonal expansion divided by the chaos observed in the TCRdist matrix. Welch's t-statistics and random forest were used to reduce the features to 10 to 15 V-J combinations, which were then used as input to a naive Bayes classifier. The similarity between thyroid and blood repertoires was quantified using the Morisita-Horn index. TCRdb handled the public reads itself, with Q25 trimming in fastp and clone calling in MiXCR, and kept productive beta chains. Rows merge per CDR3 protein into single entries with the most common DNA and genes. For this entry, the V and J calls and clone size follow TCRdb and not the study's own pipeline. This sample has roughly 700,000 distinct CDR3 sequences in its table, and 40% of those were observed once. The top ten clonotypes cover about 40% of the sample.

Comments on this clonotype: What this receptor recognizes is not known. Base qualities are not provided; no much larger clone lies one nucleotide away.

The sequenced material came from peripheral blood. The clonotype originates from an adult man with Graves' ophthalmopathy. Here the chain combines TRBV19 and TRBJ1-6, with TRBD1 matching 9 junction bases. The nucleotide sequence reads TGTGCCAGTAGTGCGACAGGGGGTATTTTACCCCTCCACTTT. Translated, this gives CASSATGGILPLHF. Where the CDR3 stops, the reference TRBV19 and TRBJ1-6 genes take over; the full variable domain is DGGITQSPKYLFRKEGQNVTLSCEQNLNHDAMYWYRQDPGQGLRLIYYSQIVNDFQKGDIAEGYSVSREKKESFPLTVTSAQKNPTAFYLCASSATGGILPLHFGNGTRLTVT.